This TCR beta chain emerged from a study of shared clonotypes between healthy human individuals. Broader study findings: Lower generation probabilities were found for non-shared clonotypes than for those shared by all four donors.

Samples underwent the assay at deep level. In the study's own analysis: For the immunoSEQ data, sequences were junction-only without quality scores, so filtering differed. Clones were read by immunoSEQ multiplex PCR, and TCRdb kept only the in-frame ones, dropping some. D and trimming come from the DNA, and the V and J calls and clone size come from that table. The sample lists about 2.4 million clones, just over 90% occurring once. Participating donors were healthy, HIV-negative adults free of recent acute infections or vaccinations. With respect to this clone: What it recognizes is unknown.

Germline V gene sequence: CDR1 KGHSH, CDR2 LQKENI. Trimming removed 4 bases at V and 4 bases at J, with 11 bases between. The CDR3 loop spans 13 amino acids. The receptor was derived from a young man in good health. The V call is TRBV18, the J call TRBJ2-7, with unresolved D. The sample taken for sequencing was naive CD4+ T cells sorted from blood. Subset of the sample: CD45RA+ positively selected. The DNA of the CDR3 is TGTGCCAGCTCACGGTCTGAGCGATACGAGCAGTACTTC. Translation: CASSRSERYEQYF.